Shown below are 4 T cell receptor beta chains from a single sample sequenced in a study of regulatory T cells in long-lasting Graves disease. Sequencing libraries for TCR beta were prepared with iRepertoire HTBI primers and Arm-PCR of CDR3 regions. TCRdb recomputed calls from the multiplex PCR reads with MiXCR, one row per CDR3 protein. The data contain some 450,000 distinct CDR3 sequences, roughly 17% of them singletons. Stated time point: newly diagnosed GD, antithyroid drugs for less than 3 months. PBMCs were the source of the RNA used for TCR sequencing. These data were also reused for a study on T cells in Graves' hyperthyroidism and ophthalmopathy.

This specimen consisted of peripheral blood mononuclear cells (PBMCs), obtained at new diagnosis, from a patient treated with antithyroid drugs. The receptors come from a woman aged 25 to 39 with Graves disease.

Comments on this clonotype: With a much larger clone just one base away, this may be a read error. The CDR3 here is CASSSVGTGKLFF. The CDR3 bases are TGTGCCAGCAGCTCCGTGGGGACCGGGAAGCTGTTTTTT. The chain is built from TRBV7-3 and TRBJ2-2; perhaps D is TRBD1 or TRBD2 (5 bases each). Germline values: CDR1 SGHTA, CDR2 FQGTGA. This CDR3 is 13 amino acids long.

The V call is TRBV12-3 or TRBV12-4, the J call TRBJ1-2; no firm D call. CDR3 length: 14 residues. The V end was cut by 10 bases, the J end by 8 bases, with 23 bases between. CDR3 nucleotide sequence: TGTGCCACCCTTCGGGCAACAGACCTAAGGGGCTACACCTTC. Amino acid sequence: CATLRATDLRGYTF.

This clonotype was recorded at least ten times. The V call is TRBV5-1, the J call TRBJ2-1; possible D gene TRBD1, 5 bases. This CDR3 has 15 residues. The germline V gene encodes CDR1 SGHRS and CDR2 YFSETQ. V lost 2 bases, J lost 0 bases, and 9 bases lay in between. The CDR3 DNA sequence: TGCGCCAGCAGCTTAGGACACAGCTCCTACAATGAGCAGTTCTTC. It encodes CASSLGHSSYNEQFF.

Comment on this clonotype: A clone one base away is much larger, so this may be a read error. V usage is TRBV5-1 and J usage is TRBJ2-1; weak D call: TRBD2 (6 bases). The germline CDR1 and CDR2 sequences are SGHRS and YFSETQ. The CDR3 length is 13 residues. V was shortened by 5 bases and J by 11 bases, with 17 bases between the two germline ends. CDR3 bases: TGCGCCAGCAGGGGGGGAGTAAATAATAAGCAGTTCTTC. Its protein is CASRGGVNNKQFF.